This T cell receptor (beta chain) was found in a study of cytomegalovirus exposure and HLA in healthy donors. Broader study findings: Researchers reported from a later analysis that most CMV-associated TCR beta chains appeared HLA-restricted. An assumption of roughly uniform sequencing depth across donors underlay the presence/absence analyses. CMV serostatus was the only recorded immune exposure for donors.

Germline loops: CDR1 MGHRA, CDR2 YSYEKL. Unmatched junction bases numbered 5, after V lost 4 bases and J lost 5 bases. This CDR3 has 15 amino acids. Both 60 Vbeta primers and 13 Jbeta primers went into the PCR. Data came from immunoSEQ multiplex PCR; TCRdb stores just in-frame clones and leaves some out. The sample carries about 200,000 clones, roughly 88% recorded once. A word on this clone: Its antigen is not identified.

Material: PBMCs. The clonotype originates from a boy younger than 10 in good health and CMV-seronegative. The rearrangement links TRBV4-1 to TRBJ2-1; 10 positions match TRBD1. The CDR3 DNA follows: TGCGCCAGCAGCCGCCCCGGGACAGGGGACAATGAGCAGTTCTTC. Protein product: CASSRPGTGDNEQFF.